Each of the 11 T cell receptor beta chains below was sequenced from the same sample in a study of shared clonotypes between healthy human individuals. Sequencing was performed with immunoSEQ multiplex PCR; in TCRdb, only in-frame clones are kept and a portion is missing. Here the sample spans about 690,000 clones, around 91% being singletons. The material sequenced was memory CD8+ T cells from PBMCs. Subset reported: CD45RO+ cells pooled with CCR7-negative TemRA cells. The receptors stem from a man between 18 and 29 years old in good health. Some clones in this sample may be carry-over from other donors' samples.

The V and J genes are TRBV28 and TRBJ2-2; 10 bases are a match to TRBD1. The V gene's germline CDR1 is MDHEN and CDR2 SYDVKM. The CDR3 is 16 residues long. V shed 4 bases, J shed 2 bases, and the junction held 4 bases outside the gene matches. CDR3 region: CASSSDRGRNTGELFF. CDR3 DNA sequence: TGTGCCAGCAGTTCAGACAGGGGGCGAAACACCGGGGAGCTGTTTTTT. Looking up the rest from reference TRBV28 and TRBJ2-2 gives the full variable domain: DVKVTQSSRYLVKRTGEKVFLECVQDMDHENMFWYRQDPGLGLRLIYFSYDVKMKEKGDIPEGYSVSREKKERFSLILESASTNQTSMYLCASSSDRGRNTGELFFGEGSRLTVL.

This rearrangement joins TRBV5-6 to TRBJ1-1; possible D gene TRBD1, 5 bases. The germline CDR1 and CDR2 sequences are SGHDT and YYEEEE. The germline V and J ends were trimmed by 5 bases and 2 bases, with 16 bases remaining between them. This CDR3 comprises 15 residues. The CDR3: CASRGTAEGNTEAFF. CDR3 DNA sequence: TGTGCCAGCAGGGGGACGGCTGAGGGAAACACTGAAGCTTTCTTT. Full variable domain (outside the CDR3, taken from reference TRBV5-6 and TRBJ1-1): DAGVTQSPTHLIKTRGQQVTLRCSPKSGHDTVSWYQQALGQGPQFIFQYYEEEERQRGNFPDRFSGHQFPNYSSELNVNALLLGDSALYLCASRGTAEGNTEAFFGQGTRLTVV.

The V call is TRBV6-6, the J call TRBJ1-4; unclear D gene. This CDR3 comprises 14 residues. The germline V gene encodes CDR1 MNHNY and CDR2 SVGAGI (reference sequence). Between the trimmed V and J ends, which lost 2 bases and 8 bases, there was a span of 12 bases. CDR3 in amino acids: CASSYTYGREKLFF. The CDR3 nucleotides read TGTGCCAGCAGTTACACCTATGGGCGAGAAAAACTGTTTTTT.

This sequence joins TRBV18 and TRBJ2-1; D possibly corresponds to TRBD1 (6 bases). Deletions cut 3 bases from V and 6 bases from J, with 18 bases between. Per germline, CDR1 KGHSH and CDR2 LQKENI. CDR3 length: 16 amino acids. The CDR3 coding sequence is TGTGCCAGCTCACCCCCTGACAGGTACCGGGGCAATGAGCAGTTCTTC. This encodes CASSPPDRYRGNEQFF.

The rearrangement links TRBV28 to TRBJ1-2; 7 nucleotides agree with TRBD1. V was pared by 6 bases and J by 4 bases, with 20 bases of the junction left unmatched. The CDR3 has 18 residues. Germline lookup yields CDR1 MDHEN and CDR2 SYDVKM. CDR3: CASSPTGDLNPWGYGYTF. The CDR3 region has the DNA TGTGCCAGCAGCCCAACAGGGGACCTTAACCCGTGGGGCTATGGCTACACCTTC.

The rearrangement links TRBV27 to TRBJ2-7, with TRBD1 matching over 11 bases. Germline V gene lookup returns CDR1 MNHEY and CDR2 SMNVEV (reference sequence). Trimming at V came to 6 bases and at J to 2 bases, leaving 6 bases not matched to a gene. The CDR3 consists of 15 residues. The CDR3 nucleotides read TGTGCCAGCAGGTCTCCGGGACAGGGGGCCTACGAGCAGTACTTC. It codes for CASRSPGQGAYEQYF.

This chain links TRBV7-8 with TRBJ2-7, with TRBD2 matching over 10 bases. CDR3 length: 15 amino acids. The germline CDR1 and CDR2 sequences are SGHVS and FQNEAQ. Losses at the gene ends were 1 base for V and 6 bases for J; bases not matched to a gene: 6. The CDR3 here is CASSLDLAGVPEQYF. CDR3 DNA sequence: TGTGCCAGCAGCTTAGATCTAGCGGGAGTACCCGAGCAGTACTTC.

This clone was observed a single time. The chain has TRBV9 and TRBJ2-1; 8 bases line up with TRBD2. Germline V gene sequence: CDR1 SGDLS, CDR2 YYNGEE. The CDR3 contains 17 residues. The V segment lost 3 bases and the J segment 3 bases; nucleotides outside the gene matches: 11. CDR3: CASSGGGASGFYNEQFF. DNA for the CDR3: TGTGCCAGCAGCGGAGGAGGCGCTAGCGGGTTCTACAATGAGCAGTTCTTC.

This clone was seen only once. The rearrangement uses TRBV30 and TRBJ2-1; TRBD1 agrees at 12 bases. V trimming: 3 bases; J trimming: 6 bases; junction bases outside the gene matches: 21. CDR3 length: 20 amino acids. The germline gives CDR1 GTSNPN, CDR2 SVGIG (reference sequence). The CDR3 DNA is TGTGCCTGGAGGATAGGGACAGGGGGCTTCCTGGATGTAAGGCGCAATGAGCAGTTCTTC. It encodes CAWRIGTGGFLDVRRNEQFF.

The rearrangement joins TRBV7-9 to TRBJ2-1; 8 bases map to TRBD2. The CDR3 loop spans 15 amino acids. The J segment lost 8 bases and the V segment lost 5 bases, leaving 11 bases of the junction unmatched. CDR1 and CDR2 (germline): SEHNR, FQNEAQ (reference sequence). The CDR3 region is CASSANPGLDDEQFF. The CDR3 coding sequence is TGTGCCAGCAGCGCAAATCCGGGACTAGACGATGAGCAGTTCTTC.

This chain connects TRBV7-9 to TRBJ2-1; unclear D gene. Trimming shortened V by 1 base and J by 8 bases, and 6 bases separated the two germline ends. The germline CDR1 and CDR2 sequences are SEHNR and FQNEAQ (reference sequence). CDR3 length: 12 residues. The CDR3 DNA is TGTGCCAGCAGCTTAGTAAACGATGAGCAGTTCTTC. This translates into CASSLVNDEQFF.